This TCR beta chain emerged from a study of cytomegalovirus exposure and HLA in healthy donors. Findings and caveats of the study: Cytomegalovirus-associated TCR beta chains were listed, numbering roughly 150. Most TCR sequences were uncommon, yet certain public TCRs appeared in many donors. In the approximately 120 validation repertoires, a later analysis found that first-cohort TCR clusters tended to co-occur.

Sequenced by immunoSEQ multiplex PCR; TCRdb stores in-frame clones only, minus some. This sample has some 220,000 clones, with 90% to 95% found just once. The donors were members of the validation cohort comprising approximately 110 subjects, separate from the roughly 730-subject first cohort. Notes on this clone: Its antigen is not known.

The V and J ends lost 1 base and 8 bases respectively, with 12 bases between them. CDR1 SQVTM and CDR2 ANQGSEA come from the germline V gene. The CDR3 is 13 amino acids. The sample consisted of PBMCs. The chain combines TRBV29-1 with TRBJ2-1; D not resolved. This TCR derives from a woman aged 18-29 years in good health and CMV-seronegative. CDR3 in amino acids: CSVEVLEFDEQFF. The CDR3 bases are TGCAGCGTTGAAGTCCTCGAGTTCGATGAGCAGTTCTTC.